This T cell receptor (beta chain) was captured by sequencing in a study of control samples from healthy donors and cancer patients. Produced via immunoSEQ multiplex PCR; TCRdb's table is partial and in-frame only. The repertoire includes roughly 120,000 clones, 75% to 90% of them detected once, and approximately 1% sits in the top ten. CDR1 and CDR2 from the germline V gene are MGHDK and SYGVNS. This CDR3 comprises 15 residues. J lost 5 bases, V lost 4 bases, and 5 bases had no gene match. The sequence was obtained from a woman aged 45-65 years with colorectal cancer. Source material: PBMCs. This sequence joins TRBV25-1 and TRBJ2-3; 11 bases map to TRBD2. The CDR3 loop is CASSAASGGLDTQYF. The DNA of the CDR3 is TGTGCCAGCAGTGCGGCTAGCGGGGGGTTAGATACGCAGTATTTT.